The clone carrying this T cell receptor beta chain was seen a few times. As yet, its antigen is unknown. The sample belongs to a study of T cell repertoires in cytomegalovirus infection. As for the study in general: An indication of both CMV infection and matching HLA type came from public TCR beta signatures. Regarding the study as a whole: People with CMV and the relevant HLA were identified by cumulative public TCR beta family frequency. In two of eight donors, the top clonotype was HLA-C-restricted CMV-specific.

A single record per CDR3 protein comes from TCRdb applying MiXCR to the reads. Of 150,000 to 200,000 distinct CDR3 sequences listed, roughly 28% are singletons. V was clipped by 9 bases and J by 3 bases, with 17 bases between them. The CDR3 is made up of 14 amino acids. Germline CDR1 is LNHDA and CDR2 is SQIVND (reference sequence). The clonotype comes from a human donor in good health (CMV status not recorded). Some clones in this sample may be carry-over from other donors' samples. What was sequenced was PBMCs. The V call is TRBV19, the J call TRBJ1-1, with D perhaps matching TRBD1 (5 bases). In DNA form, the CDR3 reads TGTGCCAGCTGGTGGGGCGAGGGCGACACTGAAGCTTTCTTT. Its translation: CASWWGEGDTEAFF.